The 12 T cell receptor beta chains below come from one sample, sequenced in a study of blood T cell repertoires in COVID-19 (dated by TCRdb to 2018 to 2021). Libraries were constructed by the immunoSEQ multiplex PCR assay. TCRdb re-hosts the immuneACCESS table, in-frame sequences only. Its copies lack some clones; in the studies checked, an unresolved V gene accounts for under half of them, and the cause for the rest is not known. A total of 70,000 to 95,000 clones appear in this sample, roughly 80% of them only once. The ten largest clones capture 1.8% of the sample. Sequenced sample: peripheral blood. These receptors all stem from a woman aged 55-70 years with acute or convalescent COVID-19.

The rearrangement uses TRBV2 and TRBJ1-1, with TRBD1 as a possible D gene (5 bases). In germline, CDR1 is SNHLY, CDR2 FYNNEI. V dropped 5 bases and J dropped 2 bases, with 15 bases sitting between them. The CDR3 loop spans 15 amino acids. Here the CDR3 DNA reads TGTGCCAGCAGTATCAACCGGGGGGGAAACACTGAAGCTTTCTTT. Its translation is CASSINRGGNTEAFF.

The CDR3 DNA sequence: TGTGCCAGCAGCTTCCGACTAGCCAAAAACATTCAGTACTTC. Encoded protein: CASSFRLAKNIQYF. The chain is built from TRBV5-8 and TRBJ2-4; D is undetermined. The V gene's germline CDR1 is SGHTS and CDR2 YDEGEE. CDR3 length equals 14 residues. The germline V and J ends were trimmed by 2 bases and 0 bases, with 6 bases remaining between them.

The V call is TRBV6-6, the J call TRBJ2-2; D is undetermined. The V and J ends lost 5 bases and 6 bases respectively, with 13 bases between them. The CDR3 sequence is 14 residues long. Germline-derived CDR1 and CDR2 are MNHNY and SVGAGI (reference sequence). DNA for the CDR3: TGTGCCAGCAGTCTAGTCGTCCCGGCCGGGGAGCTGTTTTTT. Translation: CASSLVVPAGELFF.

This rearrangement joins TRBV2 to TRBJ2-1; 7 bases line up with TRBD1. The J segment lost 4 bases and the V segment lost 5 bases, leaving 8 bases of the junction unmatched. In germline, CDR1 is SNHLY, CDR2 FYNNEI. The CDR3 has 15 residues. In nucleotides, the CDR3 is TGTGCCAGCAGTTTATTGCGGACAGGTTACAATGAGCAGTTCTTC. Its protein product is CASSLLRTGYNEQFF.

This chain joins TRBV3-1 (or the pseudogene TRBV3-2) and TRBJ2-6; TRBD1 matches 10 bases. Germline-derived CDR1 and CDR2 are LGHDT and YNNKEL (reference sequence). The length of the CDR3 is 18 residues. With V trimmed by 4 bases and J by 1 base, 7 bases remained unmatched. CDR3 coding DNA: TGTGCCAGCAGCCCTAGGACAGGGGGGGGTTCTGGGGCCAACGTCCTGACTTTC. Amino acid sequence: CASSPRTGGGSGANVLTF.

The J gene is TRBJ1-1, the V gene TRBV6-5, with a tentative D call TRBD1 (6 bases). The CDR3 has 16 residues. In germline, CDR1 is MNHEY, CDR2 SVGAGI. Trimming left V 0 bases short and J 1 base short, with 12 bases between. CDR3 residues: CASSYSRGNRNTEAFF. DNA for the CDR3: TGTGCCAGCAGTTACTCGAGGGGGAATCGGAACACTGAAGCTTTCTTT.

The chain employs TRBV5-4 and TRBJ1-2; 7 bases map to TRBD1. The CDR3 loop spans 15 amino acids. V dropped 0 bases and J dropped 4; count of bases not matched to a gene: 6. Germline loops: CDR1 SGHNT, CDR2 YYREEE (reference sequence). The CDR3 sequence: CASSLEAAGGYGYTF. The CDR3 DNA follows: TGTGCCAGCAGCTTGGAAGCCGCAGGGGGCTATGGCTACACCTTC.

Here the CDR3 reads CASSPDTRTDTQYF. In DNA, the CDR3 is TGCGCCAGCAGCCCAGACACTCGCACAGATACGCAGTATTTT. The V gene is TRBV5-1, the J gene TRBJ2-3; D uncertain. V was cut by 4 bases and J by 1 base, with 10 bases left in between. The germline CDR1 and CDR2 sequences are SGHRS and YFSETQ. CDR3 length: 14 amino acids. Supplemented by reference TRBV5-1 and TRBJ2-3, the full variable domain reads KAGVTQTPRYLIKTRGQQVTLSCSPISGHRSVSWYQQTPGQGLQFLFEYFSETQRNKGNFPGRFSGRQFSNSRSEMNVSTLELGDSALYLCASSPDTRTDTQYFGPGTRLTVL.

The chain has TRBV4-2 and TRBJ2-5; 9 bases fit TRBD2. The V gene's germline CDR1 is LGHNA and CDR2 YNFKEQ. The CDR3 is 16 residues long. The V segment lost 1 base and the J segment 4 bases; nucleotides outside the gene matches: 7. The CDR3 sequence is CASSQAGGRAIETQYF. The CDR3 DNA sequence: TGTGCCAGCAGCCAAGCGGGCGGGAGGGCGATAGAGACCCAGTACTTC.

The genes are TRBV9 and TRBJ1-2; the D is unclear. The CDR3 has 12 amino acids. The V gene lost 4 bases and the J gene lost 6 bases, with 10 bases spanning the gap. Germline values: CDR1 SGDLS, CDR2 YYNGEE. CDR3 nucleotide sequence: TGTGCCAGCAGCCCACAACATGATGGCTACACCTTC. It is translated as CASSPQHDGYTF.

The chain is built from TRBV5-1 and TRBJ1-3; TRBD1 agrees at 7 bases. Germline V gene data show CDR1 as SGHRS and CDR2 as YFSETQ. J was trimmed by 3 bases and V by 5 bases; bases with no gene match: 2. The CDR3 spans 13 residues. The CDR3 reads CASSQGVGNTIYF. CDR3 nucleotide sequence: TGCGCCAGCAGTCAGGGGGTTGGAAACACCATATATTTT.

The V call is TRBV6-2 or TRBV6-3, the J call TRBJ2-7; 8 nucleotides line up with TRBD1. Germline CDR1 MNHEY, CDR2 SVGEGT. V shed 2 bases, J shed 4 bases, and the junction held 10 bases outside the gene matches. The CDR3 runs to 16 residues. The CDR3 nucleotides are TGTGCCAGCAGTTACAGTTCAGGGGGCCTTGGTTACGAGCAGTACTTC. Translated, it gives CASSYSSGGLGYEQYF.